The entry below describes one TCR beta chain. No antigen is known for it. The data were obtained in a study of response to subunit inactivated influenza vaccine. Findings of the study overall: The authors suggested that few new T cells are recruited per seasonal influenza vaccination.

Each CDR3 protein is one row after TCRdb ran MiXCR on the RT-PCR reads. The data hold about 520,000 distinct CDR3 sequences, with about 25% observed a single time. V was pared by 6 bases and J by 2 bases, with 17 bases between. The CDR3 totals 15 residues. Germline assignment: CDR1 SGHRS and CDR2 YFSETQ. Sample: CD4+ T cells sorted from PBMCs, taken around 5 days after vaccination. This receptor was identified in a man aged 50-60 years who received an inactivated influenza vaccine. This chain joins TRBV5-1 and TRBJ1-1, with D perhaps matching TRBD1 (5 bases). The CDR3 spells CASTPTSGGNTEAFF. The CDR3, as DNA: TGCGCCAGCACCCCAACGTCGGGGGGAAACACTGAAGCTTTCTTT.